A selection of T cell receptor beta chains follows, all from one sample in a study of blood T cell repertoires in COVID-19. TCRdb's copy holds only in-frame clones and misses some; the assay was immunoSEQ multiplex PCR. The sample holds tens of thousands of clones; approximately 83% are singletons and the top ten take roughly 15%. Sequencing input: peripheral blood. The receptors stem from a human donor in a cohort sampled during active COVID-19. CDR3s leave out the opening cysteine and the closing phenylalanine or tryptophan.

cdr3_aa j_call v_call
ASQKGQSTDTQY TRBJ2-3 TRBV9
ASSIARIGSYEQY TRBJ2-7 TRBV19
ASTHAAEAF TRBJ1-1 TRBV6-5
ASSNSGSGYNEQF TRBJ2-1 TRBV7-3
ASSDELGQPYEQY TRBJ2-7 TRBV10-2
AAGLGTEQY TRBJ2-7 TRBV6-6
ASSFSNGELF TRBJ2-2 TRBV6-2/TRBV6-3
SVPRGDEQY TRBJ2-7 TRBV29-1
ASSIAGQVGSYEQY TRBJ2-7 TRBV19
ASSPGTPSYEQY TRBJ2-7 TRBV18
ASSSPFSEQF TRBJ2-1 TRBV6-5
ASSYGGGGEKLF TRBJ1-4 TRBV7-2
ASRGTGAGNQPQH TRBJ1-5 TRBV28
ASSAGTRDYNEQF TRBJ2-1 TRBV6-4
ASSHSAFTDTQY TRBJ2-3 TRBV7-2
ASVQGGGNQPQH TRBJ1-5 TRBV28
ASSPRDRGGEKLF TRBJ1-4 TRBV9
ASASQGRAYSYAQY TRBJ2-3 TRBV27
ASRQTGVNEQF TRBJ2-1 TRBV28
ASSSIGVSGELF TRBJ2-2 TRBV7-2
ASSPISRRTGQSYEQY TRBJ2-7 TRBV11-2
ASSQGAAGTSTDTQY TRBJ2-3 TRBV4-1
ASRGRGGGEQY TRBJ2-7 TRBV7-2
ASSRGQGENQPQH TRBJ1-5 TRBV5-8
ASSFGANQPQH TRBJ1-5 TRBV5-1
ASSYSGASVEKLF TRBJ1-4 TRBV6-5
ASRETGANTGELF TRBJ2-2 TRBV28
ATKTGSRDTQY TRBJ2-3 TRBV6-6
LNPPRGPWGTKNIQY TRBJ2-4 TRBV5-3
ASSYGSTVNYGYT TRBJ1-2 TRBV6-2/TRBV6-3
ASSHITQGQFEQY TRBJ2-7 TRBV4-2
ASSSGTRVLLGYNEQF TRBJ2-1 TRBV6-2/TRBV6-3
ASSLELAAYNEQF TRBJ2-1 TRBV28
SVLRDRNSPLH TRBJ1-6 TRBV29-1
ASSQGGLAGQTQY TRBJ2-5 TRBV7-8
ASSREGTGPLADTQY TRBJ2-3 TRBV19
ASSPTDRAALHGYT TRBJ1-2 TRBV28
ASSETPDRVIQY TRBJ2-4 TRBV28
ATSDRLFAGRTDTQY TRBJ2-3 TRBV24-1
ATSRVEVGNTNEKLF TRBJ1-4 TRBV15
ASSRYDRASEQY TRBJ2-7 TRBV5-4
ATSREQKYEQY TRBJ2-7 TRBV15
ASSLGLAGFYEQF TRBJ2-1 TRBV5-1
ASSLNSVLSYNEQF TRBJ2-1 TRBV7-2
ATSSAGGRKTQY TRBJ2-5 TRBV15
ASSHGLSGDYEQY TRBJ2-7 TRBV4-1
ASSIGPKGLNQPQH TRBJ1-5 TRBV19
ATSRAWGGRTEAF TRBJ1-1 TRBV15
ASSLKRATEAF TRBJ1-1 TRBV7-3
ATRGTSGNTIY TRBJ1-3 TRBV24-1
ASSLDGQGLEQY TRBJ2-7 TRBV5-1